This passage covers 24 T cell receptor beta chains from one sample sequenced in a study of blood T cell repertoires in COVID-19. The table came from immunoSEQ multiplex PCR; TCRdb's copy has only in-frame clones and leaves some out. The sample yields about 400,000 clones, around nine tenths seen once. Sequencing input: peripheral blood. The receptors come from a human donor in a cohort sampled during active COVID-19.

This sequence joins TRBV6-5 and TRBJ1-1; 7 bases are a match to TRBD1. The trim removed 5 bases at V and 0 bases at J, leaving 3 bases unmatched. The CDR3 has 14 residues. Germline V lookup: CDR1 MNHEY, CDR2 SVGAGI. The CDR3 spells CASSRQGVNTEAFF. The CDR3 nucleotides read TGTGCCAGCAGTAGACAGGGCGTGAACACTGAAGCTTTCTTT.

This rearrangement joins TRBV28 to TRBJ2-7; D call uncertain. Germline V CDR1 and CDR2: MDHEN, SYDVKM. Trimming removed 5 bases at V and 0 bases at J, with 8 bases between. The CDR3 sequence is 13 residues long. This CDR3 is CASSVLSSYEQYF. DNA of the CDR3: TGTGCCAGCAGTGTACTTAGCTCCTACGAGCAGTACTTC.

CDR3 protein: CASRKQGASEKLFF. CDR3 DNA sequence: TGTGCCAGTAGGAAACAGGGGGCTAGTGAAAAACTGTTTTTT. The rearrangement uses TRBV19 and TRBJ1-4; 9 bases align to TRBD1. V shed 6 bases and J 7 bases; nucleotides not matched to a gene: 6. CDR3 length: 14 residues. CDR1 and CDR2 (germline): LNHDA, SQIVND (reference sequence).

In this sample, this clone turned up once. This chain uses TRBV19 with TRBJ2-3, with 10 bases identical to TRBD2. The trim removed 5 bases at V and 5 bases at J, leaving 10 bases unmatched. Germline loops: CDR1 LNHDA, CDR2 SQIVND (reference sequence). This CDR3 has 16 residues. CDR3 loop: CASSVSGGAEEDTQYF. The CDR3 nucleotides read TGTGCCAGTAGTGTAAGCGGGGGGGCGGAGGAAGATACGCAGTATTTT.

The rearrangement joins TRBV28 to TRBJ2-1; no reliable D call. Germline CDR1 MDHEN, CDR2 SYDVKM. Deletions cut 3 bases from V and 0 bases from J, with 9 bases between. This CDR3 comprises 15 residues. This chain's CDR3 is CASSLGRSSYNEQFF. The CDR3 coding sequence is TGTGCCAGCAGTTTGGGTCGGAGCTCCTACAATGAGCAGTTCTTC. The full variable domain, with the rest looked up from reference TRBV28 and TRBJ2-1, is DVKVTQSSRYLVKRTGEKVFLECVQDMDHENMFWYRQDPGLGLRLIYFSYDVKMKEKGDIPEGYSVSREKKERFSLILESASTNQTSMYLCASSLGRSSYNEQFFGPGTRLTVL.

V and J are TRBV5-4 and TRBJ2-7; possible D gene TRBD2, 6 bases. This CDR3 region has 18 residues. V was pared by 1 base and J by 1 base, with 21 bases between. Germline values: CDR1 SGHNT, CDR2 YYREEE (reference sequence). The CDR3 loop is CASSLYAGWGERSYEQYF. The CDR3 DNA reads TGTGCCAGCAGCTTGTATGCAGGTTGGGGGGAGAGGTCCTACGAGCAGTACTTC. Complete variable domain (other parts from reference TRBV5-4 and TRBJ2-7): ETGVTQSPTHLIKTRGQQVTLRCSSQSGHNTVSWYQQALGQGPQFIFQYYREEENGRGNFPPRFSGLQFPNYSSELNVNALELDDSALYLCASSLYAGWGERSYEQYFGPGTRLTVT.

The V gene is TRBV5-1, the J gene TRBJ2-7; 12 nucleotides agree with TRBD2. V dropped 4 bases and J dropped 2; count of bases not matched to a gene: 10. This CDR3 is 17 amino acids long. The germline CDR1 and CDR2 sequences are SGHRS and YFSETQ. CDR3 nucleotide sequence: TGCGCCAGCAGCCAGACTAGCGGGGGTACCATTACCTACGAGCAGTACTTC. It is translated as CASSQTSGGTITYEQYF.

This chain uses TRBV5-5 with TRBJ1-2, with 10 bases that match TRBD1. The CDR3 contains 14 residues. Germline CDR1 reads SGHKS; CDR2 reads YYEKEE (reference sequence). V shed 4 bases, J shed 2 bases, and the junction held 2 bases outside the gene matches. In DNA, the CDR3 is TGTGCCAGCAGCCCGGGACAGGGGAACTATGGCTACACCTTC. It encodes CASSPGQGNYGYTF.

The table lists this clone with a count of one. The rearrangement joins TRBV7-9 to TRBJ1-1; the D is unclear. V lost 4 bases and J 4 bases, leaving 16 bases between the germline ends. The CDR3 covers 15 residues. CDR1 and CDR2 (germline): SEHNR, FQNEAQ (reference sequence). The CDR3 here is CASSSTHLGLTEAFF. CDR3 coding DNA: TGTGCCAGCAGCTCGACCCATTTAGGACTCACTGAAGCTTTCTTT.

On this clone itself: The sample contains more than one DNA sequence encoding this CDR3. V gene TRBV5-1 combines with J gene TRBJ2-5, with no clear D. The germline V and J ends were trimmed by 0 bases and 5 bases, with 8 bases remaining between them. CDR1 is SGHRS and CDR2 is YFSETQ in the germline V gene. The CDR3 is 13 amino acids. The CDR3 region is CASSLGGGETQYF. CDR3 nucleotide sequence: TGCGCCAGCAGCTTGGGAGGTGGGGAGACCCAGTACTTC. The variable domain in full, with the rest retrieved from reference TRBV5-1 and TRBJ2-5, is KAGVTQTPRYLIKTRGQQVTLSCSPISGHRSVSWYQQTPGQGLQFLFEYFSETQRNKGNFPGRFSGRQFSNSRSEMNVSTLELGDSALYLCASSLGGGETQYFGPGTRLLVL.

The rearrangement links TRBV9 to TRBJ1-2, with a weak D call TRBD1 (6 bases). Trimming removed 1 base at V and 6 bases at J, with 13 bases between. CDR3 size: 14 residues. CDR1 is SGDLS, CDR2 YYNGEE, per germline. CDR3 amino acids: CASSVWPRGHGYTF. In DNA, the CDR3 is TGTGCCAGCAGCGTATGGCCCAGGGGACATGGCTACACCTTC. Complete variable domain (other parts from reference TRBV9 and TRBJ1-2): DSGVTQTPKHLITATGQRVTLRCSPRSGDLSVYWYQQSLDQGLQFLIQYYNGEERAKGNILERFSAQQFPDLHSELNLSSLELGDSALYFCASSVWPRGHGYTFGSGTRLTVV.

The gene calls are TRBV7-9 and TRBJ2-3; possible D gene TRBD2, 5 bases. Germline CDR1 reads SEHNR; CDR2 reads FQNEAQ (reference sequence). The CDR3 is 14 residues long. The ends were cut back, 6 bases at V and 0 bases at J, with 10 bases in the middle. The CDR3 nucleotides read TGTGCCAGCAGTCGAGGGTCTAGCACAGATACGCAGTATTTT. Protein sequence: CASSRGSSTDTQYF.

The CDR3 DNA is TGTGCCAGCAGCTTAGCGGGATACAGGGTGGGCACTGAAGCTTTCTTT. Its translation is CASSLAGYRVGTEAFF. This sequence joins TRBV7-2 and TRBJ1-1; TRBD1 might be the D (6 bases). The V and J ends lost 0 bases and 4 bases respectively, with 15 bases between them. CDR1 SGHTA and CDR2 FQGNSA come from the germline V gene. The CDR3 extends over 16 amino acids.

This chain joins TRBV6-6 and TRBJ2-7, with D possibly matching TRBD2 (5 bases). V dropped 6 bases and J dropped 4 bases, with 13 bases sitting between them. The CDR3 totals 13 residues. CDR1 and CDR2 (germline): MNHNY, SVGAGI (reference sequence). CDR3 sequence: CASRDLGGYEQYF. CDR3 in DNA: TGTGCCAGCAGGGACCTAGGAGGATACGAGCAGTACTTC.

The V and J genes are TRBV7-9 and TRBJ1-4, with 10 bases aligning to TRBD1. The CDR3 is 19 residues long. The germline V gene has CDR1 SEHNR and CDR2 FQNEAQ (reference sequence). V lost 3 bases and J lost 1; bases outside the gene matches: 11. The CDR3 DNA follows: TGTGCCAGCAGCTTTGGGACAGGGGAATTTACGGGAACTAATGAAAAACTGTTTTTT. Translating gives CASSFGTGEFTGTNEKLFF.

V and J are TRBV10-3 and TRBJ1-5; maybe TRBD1 (5 bases). Germline CDR1 and CDR2: ENHRY and SYGVKD. V lost 10 bases and J 6 bases, leaving 16 bases between the germline ends. This CDR3 has 13 amino acids. DNA for the CDR3: TGTGCCACCGCAGGGCTTGGTAGTCAGCCCCAGCATTTT. Translating it yields CATAGLGSQPQHF.

This chain joins TRBV5-1 and TRBJ2-5; 7 bases map to TRBD1. This CDR3 is 14 amino acids long. CDR1 is SGHRS, CDR2 YFSETQ, per germline. The trim removed 4 bases at V and 4 bases at J, leaving 7 bases unmatched. The DNA for the CDR3 is TGCGCCAGCAGCCCGACAGGGTATGGAGAGACCCAGTACTTC. Translating gives CASSPTGYGETQYF.

The V and J genes are TRBV6-4 and TRBJ1-1; 7 positions match TRBD1. The CDR3 contains 14 residues. Germline CDR1 reads MRHNA; CDR2 reads SNTAGT. J lost 4 bases, V lost 6 bases, and 8 bases had no gene match. In nucleotides, the CDR3 is TGTGCCAGCAGCCCCGACAGGGAGGTCACTGAAGCTTTCTTT. Translating gives CASSPDREVTEAFF.

The chain couples TRBV12-3 or TRBV12-4 to TRBJ1-1; tentative D call: TRBD1 (6 bases). Trimming took 2 bases from V and 6 from J, leaving 10 bases between them. This CDR3 contains 13 residues. CDR3 in amino acids: CASSLLQGAEAFF. For the CDR3, the DNA is TGTGCCAGCAGTTTATTACAGGGCGCTGAAGCTTTCTTT.

This clone came up a few times. The chain uses TRBV5-1 and TRBJ1-2, with TRBD1 identical over 7 bases. The CDR3 length is 18 residues. Trimming took 6 bases from V and 4 from J; bases not matched to a gene: 21. Germline CDR1 SGHRS, CDR2 YFSETQ. DNA of the CDR3: TGCGCCAGCACCCCCTTAGGATTCCCGGGACAGCCTCTCTATGGCTACACCTTC. Protein product: CASTPLGFPGQPLYGYTF.

This clone has a single count. The chain has TRBV7-2 and TRBJ1-2; D is uncertain. V dropped 6 bases and J dropped 3 bases, with 11 bases sitting between them. CDR1 and CDR2 from the germline V gene are SGHTA and FQGNSA. This CDR3 is 13 amino acids long. CDR3 coding DNA: TGTGCCAGCAGTATAAGCGCGGACTATGGCTACACCTTC. Translated, it gives CASSISADYGYTF.

This clone showed up just once. This chain links TRBV4-1 with TRBJ2-7, with 8 nucleotides matching TRBD1. CDR3 size: 15 residues. Trimming removed 3 bases from V and 3 bases from J; junction bases left unmatched: 7. Germline V gene lookup returns CDR1 MGHRA and CDR2 YSYEKL. In nucleotides, the CDR3 is TGCGCCAGCAGCCAGGAAGGACAGGGTGGCTACGAGCAGTACTTC. Translating it yields CASSQEGQGGYEQYF.

The chain uses TRBV11-2 and TRBJ2-5; possibly TRBD2 for D (5 bases). The CDR3 totals 15 residues. V lost 1 base, J lost 4 bases, and 13 bases lay in between. CDR1 and CDR2 (germline): SGHAT, FQNNGV. This CDR3 reads CASSLVATSTETQYF. The CDR3 coding sequence is TGTGCCAGCAGCTTAGTTGCCACTAGTACAGAGACCCAGTACTTC.

The genes are TRBV12-3 or TRBV12-4 and TRBJ2-7; D perhaps matches TRBD1 (6 bases). Trimming took off 5 bases at V and 4 bases at J, with 12 bases between the two ends. CDR3 size: 13 residues. CDR3 amino acids: CASSPRTAYEQYF. Written as DNA, the CDR3 is TGTGCCAGCAGTCCCCGGACAGCTTACGAGCAGTACTTC.